Listed here are 18 T cell receptor beta chains from one sample, sequenced in a study of T cell changes during pregnancy in multiple sclerosis. The table came from immunoSEQ multiplex PCR; TCRdb's copy has only in-frame clones and leaves some out. The sample has about 120,000 clones; roughly 92% are singletons. Sequences were derived from peripheral blood, sampled before pregnancy. The receptors were gathered from a female donor with multiple sclerosis, enrolled in a pregnancy study.

V is TRBV18 and J is TRBJ2-1, with unresolved D. This CDR3 spans 13 amino acids. Germline loops: CDR1 KGHSH, CDR2 LQKENI. V was pared by 2 bases and J by 3 bases, with 5 bases between. This CDR3 is CASSPALYNEQFF. As DNA, the CDR3 is TGTGCCAGCTCACCAGCACTCTACAATGAGCAGTTCTTC.

The chain joins TRBV6-5 to TRBJ1-2; TRBD1 agrees at 12 bases. The V gene's germline CDR1 is MNHEY and CDR2 SVGAGI. J gave up 8 bases and V 8 bases, and 12 bases lay outside the gene matches. The CDR3 spans 15 residues. The CDR3 loop is CASASSGQGASGYTF. CDR3 sequence (DNA): TGTGCCAGCGCATCTTCGGGACAGGGGGCTTCCGGCTACACCTTC.

This clone is medium-sized (0.01 to 0.1%) by share. This chain uses TRBV5-1 with TRBJ2-4; TRBD2 matches at 16 bases. The CDR3 consists of 18 residues. J gave up 6 bases and V 2 bases, and 8 bases lay outside the gene matches. The V gene's germline CDR1 is SGHRS and CDR2 YFSETQ. CDR3 loop: CASSFGTSGRDRGNIQYF. The CDR3 DNA follows: TGCGCCAGCAGCTTCGGGACTAGCGGGAGGGATCGCGGAAACATTCAGTACTTC.

This clone was detected only once. The genes are TRBV6-1 and TRBJ2-1; no clear D. Trimming removed 4 bases from V and 3 bases from J, with 13 bases in between. The CDR3 consists of 15 residues. The germline gives CDR1 MNHNS, CDR2 SASEGT. CDR3: CASSAQWLNYNEQFF. CDR3 coding DNA: TGTGCCAGCAGTGCGCAGTGGCTCAACTACAATGAGCAGTTCTTC.

CDR3: CASSRPGQHYEQYF. DNA for the CDR3: TGTGCCAGCAGCCGACCGGGACAGCATTACGAGCAGTACTTC. The chain has TRBV7-2 and TRBJ2-7; 7 bases fit TRBD1. This CDR3 has 14 amino acids. V dropped 5 bases and J dropped 4; count of bases not matched to a gene: 8. Germline V gene data show CDR1 as SGHTA and CDR2 as FQGNSA.

V gene TRBV5-1 combines with J gene TRBJ2-3; D gene ambiguous. Germline V CDR1 and CDR2: SGHRS, YFSETQ. V lost 0 bases to trimming and J lost 0 bases, with 11 bases between them. The CDR3 consists of 16 residues. This chain's CDR3 is CASSLGAQASTDTQYF. DNA for the CDR3: TGCGCCAGCAGCTTGGGGGCTCAAGCCAGCACAGATACGCAGTATTTT. Together with reference TRBV5-1 and TRBJ2-3, the CDR3 gives the full variable domain: KAGVTQTPRYLIKTRGQQVTLSCSPISGHRSVSWYQQTPGQGLQFLFEYFSETQRNKGNFPGRFSGRQFSNSRSEMNVSTLELGDSALYLCASSLGAQASTDTQYFGPGTRLTVL.

The chain uses TRBV23-1 and TRBJ2-7, with D possibly being TRBD2 (5 bases). TRBV23-1 qualifies as an ORF whose function is uncertain. V was cut by 6 bases and J by 0 bases, with 15 bases left in between. This CDR3 spans 15 amino acids. The CDR3: CASRARERVSYEQYF. The CDR3 DNA reads TGCGCCAGCAGGGCCCGAGAGAGGGTCTCCTACGAGCAGTACTTC.

This rearrangement joins TRBV5-4 to TRBJ1-1, with D tentatively TRBD1 (5 bases). Per the germline V gene, CDR1 is SGHNT and CDR2 is YYREEE (reference sequence). This CDR3 spans 12 amino acids. V lost 6 bases and J lost 8, with 14 bases in between. This CDR3 is CASTITGAEAFF. The CDR3 bases are TGTGCCAGCACCATAACTGGGGCGGAAGCTTTCTTT.

CDR3 residues: CASSIGQFYEQYF. The DNA of the CDR3 is TGTGCCAGTAGTATCGGACAATTCTACGAGCAGTACTTC. The genes are TRBV19 and TRBJ2-7, with D possibly being TRBD1 (5 bases). This CDR3 comprises 13 residues. Per germline, CDR1 LNHDA and CDR2 SQIVND (reference sequence). The germline V and J ends were trimmed by 3 bases and 3 bases, with 9 bases remaining between them.

This chain links TRBV5-4 with TRBJ1-1, with 7 positions matching TRBD1. The length of the CDR3 is 17 residues. Germline values: CDR1 SGHNT, CDR2 YYREEE (reference sequence). V gave up 3 bases and J gave up 3 bases; unmatched junction bases: 14. The CDR3 loop is CASSSKRQGRKDTEAFF. CDR3 nucleotides: TGTGCCAGCAGCTCAAAAAGACAGGGCCGAAAGGACACTGAAGCTTTCTTT.

The V and J genes are TRBV30 and TRBJ1-2, with 12 bases matching TRBD1. The germline CDR1 and CDR2 sequences are GTSNPN and SVGIG (reference sequence). V lost 6 bases and J lost 4; bases outside the gene matches: 15. This CDR3 region has 17 residues. CDR3 sequence reads: CACSGGQGATLIYGYTF. The CDR3 DNA reads as TGTGCCTGCTCGGGGGGACAGGGGGCCACACTAATCTATGGCTACACCTTC.

The CDR3 spells CASSLEGRDRGVYGYTF. CDR3 in DNA: TGTGCCAGCAGCTTAGAGGGCCGGGACAGGGGGGTCTATGGCTACACCTTC. The gene calls are TRBV7-9 and TRBJ1-2, with 11 bases lining up with TRBD1. The CDR3 sequence is 17 residues long. V lost 1 base, J lost 4 bases, and 8 bases stayed unmatched. The germline CDR1 and CDR2 sequences are SEHNR and FQNEAQ (reference sequence).

The chain recombines TRBV9 with TRBJ1-4; 10 bases fit TRBD1. The CDR3 runs 15 residues. The junction had 8 bases not matched to a gene; V was cut back by 4 bases and J by 8 bases. Germline-derived CDR1 and CDR2 are SGDLS and YYNGEE. Here the CDR3 DNA reads TGTGCCAGCAGCCCCGGGGACAGGGGAGGAGAAAAACTGTTTTTT. Translating gives CASSPGDRGGEKLFF.

The V call is TRBV6-4, the J call TRBJ2-1; 8 bases align to TRBD2. This CDR3 contains 15 residues. The germline V gene has CDR1 MRHNA and CDR2 SNTAGT. V trimming: 4 bases; J trimming: 12 bases; junction bases outside the gene matches: 14. CDR3 region: CASSARLAPRQGQFF. Here the CDR3 DNA reads TGTGCCAGCAGTGCCCGACTAGCGCCCCGCCAGGGGCAGTTCTTC.

The CDR3 DNA sequence: TGTGCCAGCAGCTTAGAACCATTCGCAGCCTACAATGAGCAGTTCTTC. This codes for CASSLEPFAAYNEQFF. The chain employs TRBV7-2 and TRBJ2-1; D not certain. The length of the CDR3 is 16 residues. Germline V gene sequence: CDR1 SGHTA, CDR2 FQGNSA. Deletions cut 1 base from V and 2 bases from J, with 12 bases between. Together with reference TRBV7-2 and TRBJ2-1, the CDR3 gives the full variable domain: GAGVSQSPSNKVTEKGKDVELRCDPISGHTALYWYRQSLGQGLEFLIYFQGNSAPDKSGLPSDRFSAERTGGSVSTLTIQRTQQEDSAVYLCASSLEPFAAYNEQFFGPGTRLTVL.

The CDR3: CASSVNRGTYNEQFF. In nucleotides, the CDR3 is TGTGCCAGCAGCGTTAACAGGGGGACCTACAATGAGCAGTTCTTC. The rearrangement links TRBV7-9 to TRBJ2-1; 8 bases line up with TRBD1. The germline gives CDR1 SEHNR, CDR2 FQNEAQ (reference sequence). V dropped 5 bases and J dropped 2; count of bases not matched to a gene: 5. The CDR3 runs 15 residues. The full variable domain, completed using reference TRBV7-9 and TRBJ2-1, is DTGVSQNPRHKITKRGQNVTFRCDPISEHNRLYWYRQTLGQGPEFLTYFQNEAQLEKSRLLSDRFSAERPKGSFSTLEIQRTEQGDSAMYLCASSVNRGTYNEQFFGPGTRLTVL.

The V and J genes are TRBV11-1 and TRBJ2-7; 8 positions agree with TRBD2. J was trimmed by 3 bases and V by 6 bases; bases with no gene match: 7. Germline lookup yields CDR1 SGHAT and CDR2 FQDESV (reference sequence). The length of the CDR3 is 14 residues. CDR3 amino acids: CASSPSGFRYEQYF. The CDR3 DNA follows: TGTGCCAGCAGTCCTAGCGGGTTCCGCTACGAGCAGTACTTC.

The V and J genes are TRBV29-1 and TRBJ2-1; 13 nucleotides match TRBD2. The CDR3 runs to 13 residues. The germline V gene has CDR1 SQVTM and CDR2 ANQGSEA. Trimming removed 7 bases from V and 10 bases from J; junction bases left unmatched: 7. CDR3 nucleotide sequence: TGCAGCGAACAACTAGCGGGAGGGGGCGAGCAGTTCTTC. Protein product: CSEQLAGGGEQFF.